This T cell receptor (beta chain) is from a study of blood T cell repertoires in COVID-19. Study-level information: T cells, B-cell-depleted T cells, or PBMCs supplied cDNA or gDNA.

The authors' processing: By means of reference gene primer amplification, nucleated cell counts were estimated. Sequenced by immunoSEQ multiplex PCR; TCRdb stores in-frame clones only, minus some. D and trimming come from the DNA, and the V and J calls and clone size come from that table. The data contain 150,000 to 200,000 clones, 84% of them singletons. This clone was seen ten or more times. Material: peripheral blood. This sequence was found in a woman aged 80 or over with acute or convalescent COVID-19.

CDR3 region: CASSLTHRGYYNEQFF. The CDR3 nucleotides are TGTGCCAGCAGCCTAACCCACAGGGGGTACTACAATGAGCAGTTCTTC. The chain joins TRBV3-1 (or the pseudogene TRBV3-2) to TRBJ2-1; TRBD1 matches at 8 bases. V lost 4 bases and J lost 3; bases outside the gene matches: 8. CDR1 is LGHDT and CDR2 is YNNKEL in the germline V gene (reference sequence). The CDR3 runs to 16 residues.